The rows below give T cell receptor beta chains drawn from one sample of a study of T-cell memory formation after mild COVID-19. TCRdb re-called the 5' RACE reads through MiXCR, storing one row per CDR3 protein. The table shows about 350,000 distinct CDR3 sequences, with about 13% occurring only once. What was sequenced was PBMCs or a T cell subset sorted from them (not recorded which). The source of these receptors is a man in his late teens or twenties who had mild COVID-19 (a few samples of this study predate the infection). Cell type and time point are not known. CDR3s include the opening cysteine and the closing phenylalanine or tryptophan. The D gene is left open where the match is weak. Only some rows state a clone size, as once, few, many or a class for expanded clones.

few	14	NA	TRBV12-3/TRBV12-4	TRBJ2-5	CASSPGPVRETQYF	TGTGCCAGCAGTCCGGGACCGGTCAGGGAGACCCAGTACTTC
few	13	NA	TRBV27	TRBJ1-1	CASRERENTEAFF	TGTGCCAGCAGAGAAAGGGAGAACACTGAAGCTTTCTTT
few	14	NA	TRBV11-2	TRBJ2-3	CALKTSGYPDTQYF	TGTGCCCTAAAGACGTCGGGTTATCCAGATACGCAGTATTTT
NA	15	NA	TRBV29-1	TRBJ1-2	CSVGEPDTTGYGYTF	TGCAGCGTTGGGGAACCTGATACGACAGGATATGGCTACACCTTC
many	15	TRBD1	TRBV27	TRBJ2-1	CASSLRGTGLHEQFF	TGTGCCAGCAGTTTAAGGGGGACAGGGTTACATGAGCAGTTCTTC
NA	14	TRBD2	TRBV28	TRBJ2-3	CASKWSGITDTQYF	TGTGCCAGCAAATGGAGCGGGATCACAGATACGCAGTATTTT
many	14	NA	TRBV11-2	TRBJ1-1	CASSFSSMNTEAFF	TGTGCCAGCAGCTTCAGTAGCATGAACACTGAAGCTTTCTTT
many	12	NA	TRBV3-1	TRBJ1-1	CASSPRGRRAFF	TGTGCCAGCAGCCCCCGGGGCAGGAGGGCTTTCTTT
NA	15	TRBD2	TRBV12-3/TRBV12-4	TRBJ2-3	CASSLGTSGSDTQYF	TGTGCCAGCAGTTTAGGGACTAGCGGTTCAGATACGCAGTATTTT
many	16	NA	TRBV5-4	TRBJ1-6	CASSLFGARNNSPLHF	TGTGCCAGCAGCTTATTTGGGGCCCGGAATAATTCACCCCTCCACTTT
once	17	NA	TRBV5-1	TRBJ1-5	CASSFPSRGGSNQPQHF	TGCGCCAGCAGCTTCCCCTCCCGGGGAGGGTCCAATCAGCCCCAGCATTTT
NA	13	NA	TRBV4-2	TRBJ1-1	CASSQGRNAEAFF	TGTGCCAGCAGCCAGGGCAGAAACGCTGAAGCTTTCTTT
few	15	NA	TRBV7-2	TRBJ1-1	CASSLRSVEGTEAFF	TGTGCCAGCAGCTTAAGGTCGGTCGAGGGCACTGAAGCTTTCTTT
NA	15	TRBD1	TRBV27	TRBJ2-5	CASSPTGQRWETQYF	TGTGCCAGCAGTCCGACAGGGCAGAGATGGGAGACCCAGTACTTC
NA	13	TRBD1	TRBV5-4	TRBJ1-4	CASSKGQDEKLFF	TGTGCCAGCAGCAAAGGACAGGATGAAAAACTGTTTTTT
NA	16	NA	TRBV18	TRBJ2-3	CASSPVPGQGTDTQYF	TGTGCCAGCTCACCGGTACCGGGACAAGGCACAGATACGCAGTATTTT
few	17	TRBD2	TRBV4-3	TRBJ2-5	CASSQDWTAGGPETQYF	TGCGCCAGCAGCCAAGACTGGACAGCGGGGGGGCCAGAGACCCAGTACTTC
many	13	NA	TRBV7-3	TRBJ2-3	CASSLSVSDTQYF	TGTGCCAGCAGCTTAAGCGTGTCAGATACGCAGTATTTT
NA	16	NA	TRBV10-3	TRBJ1-2	CAISGGYSSADYGYTF	TGTGCCATCAGTGGAGGCTACTCCTCAGCGGACTATGGCTACACCTTC
few	15	TRBD1	TRBV4-2	TRBJ1-5	CASSQTGGENQPQHF	TGTGCCAGCAGCCAAACAGGGGGCGAAAATCAGCCCCAGCATTTT
few	16	TRBD2	TRBV5-1	TRBJ2-5	CASRRTISGGVETQYF	TGCGCCAGCAGAAGAACCATTAGCGGGGGGGTAGAGACCCAGTACTTC
NA	13	TRBD2	TRBV6-2/TRBV6-3	TRBJ2-4	CASLAASSLRQYF	TGTGCCAGCCTAGCGGCCTCCTCCCTCCGTCAGTACTTC
NA	12	NA	TRBV20-1	TRBJ1-1	CSANIRGTEAFF	TGCAGTGCTAACATTAGGGGGACTGAAGCTTTCTTT
few	16	NA	TRBV3-1	TRBJ2-7	CASSQETRRLSYEQYF	TGTGCCAGCAGCCAAGAGACGCGGAGATTAAGCTACGAGCAGTACTTC
few	15	NA	TRBV4-1	TRBJ1-1	CASRIGTGIETEAFF	TGCGCCAGCAGAATAGGCACAGGGATCGAGACTGAAGCTTTCTTT
NA	15	TRBD2	TRBV29-1	TRBJ2-5	CSVGGERGYQETQYF	TGCAGCGTTGGGGGGGAGCGGGGGTACCAAGAGACCCAGTACTTC
NA	16	NA	TRBV4-3	TRBJ1-1	CASSQRLRAEYTEAFF	TGCGCCAGCAGCCAACGCCTCCGGGCAGAATACACTGAAGCTTTCTTT
NA	13	NA	TRBV12-3/TRBV12-4	TRBJ2-7	CASRPDGNYEQYF	TGTGCCAGCAGACCCGACGGCAACTACGAGCAGTACTTC
NA	14	TRBD1	TRBV2	TRBJ1-6	CASNGQGRASPLHF	TGTGCCAGCAACGGACAGGGAAGGGCTTCACCCCTCCACTTT
NA	18	NA	TRBV4-2	TRBJ2-1	CASSQAAKGSSSYNEQFF	TGTGCCAGCAGCCAAGCCGCCAAGGGTAGTAGCTCCTACAATGAGCAGTTCTTC
NA	13	NA	TRBV3-1	TRBJ1-6	CASSQDRGWALHF	TGTGCCAGCAGCCAAGATCGGGGTTGGGCCCTCCACTTT
NA	14	NA	TRBV4-2	TRBJ1-6	CASSQQGTDSPLHF	TGTGCCAGCAGCCAGCAGGGGACGGATTCACCCCTCCACTTT
NA	15	NA	TRBV10-3	TRBJ2-3	CASRPGSTSTDTQYF	TGTGCCAGTCGCCCCGGGAGCACTAGCACAGATACGCAGTATTTT
many	15	TRBD1	TRBV7-9	TRBJ2-2	CASSWGTAYTGELFF	TGTGCCAGCAGCTGGGGGACAGCGTACACCGGGGAGCTGTTTTTT
NA	14	NA	TRBV18	TRBJ2-7	CASSQPTGPYEQYF	TGTGCCAGCTCACAACCCACCGGACCCTACGAGCAGTACTTC
few	15	NA	TRBV24-1	TRBJ2-3	CATSDLGGPTDTQYF	TGTGCCACCAGTGATTTGGGGGGGCCTACAGATACGCAGTATTTT
few	17	TRBD1	TRBV28	TRBJ2-5	CASSGPGQGPLSETQYF	TGTGCCAGCAGTGGCCCAGGACAGGGGCCCCTTTCAGAGACCCAGTACTTC
few	12	TRBD2	TRBV3-1	TRBJ2-7	CASSHGLAEQYF	TGTGCCAGCAGTCACGGACTAGCGGAGCAGTACTTC
many	13	NA	TRBV19	TRBJ2-1	CASSISSYNEQFF	TGTGCCAGTAGTATCAGCTCCTACAATGAGCAGTTCTTC
many	11	NA	TRBV12-3/TRBV12-4	TRBJ1-2	CASSGIYGYTF	TGTGCCAGCAGTGGGATCTATGGCTACACCTTC
medium-sized	13	TRBD1	TRBV2	TRBJ2-2	CASRGQGGGELFF	TGTGCCAGCAGGGGACAGGGAGGCGGGGAGCTGTTTTTT
few	17	TRBD2	TRBV7-2	TRBJ2-3	CASSLAMTGGGADTQYF	TGTGCCAGCAGCTTAGCGATGACGGGGGGTGGGGCAGATACGCAGTATTTT
NA	15	TRBD1	TRBV5-1	TRBJ2-5	CASSSGTGAQETQYF	TGCGCCAGCAGCTCCGGGACAGGGGCTCAAGAGACCCAGTACTTC
few	16	NA	TRBV7-8	TRBJ2-3	CASSLAQGSSTYTQYF	TGTGCCAGCAGCTTAGCGCAGGGTTCTAGCACATATACGCAGTATTTT
few	14	NA	TRBV24-1	TRBJ2-1	CATSDPDLRNEQFF	TGTGCCACCAGTGATCCCGACCTGAGGAATGAGCAGTTCTTC
many	14	NA	TRBV15	TRBJ2-4	CATSRDLAKNIQYF	TGTGCCACCAGCAGAGACCTAGCCAAAAACATTCAGTACTTC
few	13	NA	TRBV12-3/TRBV12-4	TRBJ2-2	CASSQGVAGELFF	TGTGCCAGCAGCCAAGGCGTTGCCGGGGAGCTGTTTTTT
few	13	NA	TRBV10-3	TRBJ2-7	CAISESGAYEQYF	TGTGCCATCAGTGAGTCCGGAGCGTACGAGCAGTACTTC
many	13	NA	TRBV19	TRBJ2-6	CASTISGANVLTF	TGTGCCAGTACCATCTCTGGGGCCAACGTCCTGACTTTC
NA	15	NA	TRBV2	TRBJ1-6	CASSVGGGGNSPLHF	TGTGCCAGCAGTGTAGGGGGTGGGGGTAATTCACCCCTCCACTTT
NA	12	NA	TRBV4-1	TRBJ1-6	CASSQEDSPLHF	TGCGCCAGCAGCCAAGAAGATTCACCCCTCCACTTT
few	14	NA	TRBV9	TRBJ1-6	CASNGSSYNSPLHF	TGTGCCAGCAACGGGAGCTCCTATAATTCACCCCTCCACTTT
few	14	NA	TRBV6-5	TRBJ1-2	CASSYLGQHYGYTF	TGTGCCAGCAGTTACTTAGGACAGCACTATGGCTACACCTTC
NA	10	NA	TRBV29-1	TRBJ1-2	CSVADYGYTF	TGCAGCGTTGCAGACTATGGCTACACCTTC
many	15	NA	TRBV20-1	TRBJ1-5	CSAPSGYYSNQPQHF	TGCAGTGCCCCCTCTGGGTATTATAGCAATCAGCCCCAGCATTTT